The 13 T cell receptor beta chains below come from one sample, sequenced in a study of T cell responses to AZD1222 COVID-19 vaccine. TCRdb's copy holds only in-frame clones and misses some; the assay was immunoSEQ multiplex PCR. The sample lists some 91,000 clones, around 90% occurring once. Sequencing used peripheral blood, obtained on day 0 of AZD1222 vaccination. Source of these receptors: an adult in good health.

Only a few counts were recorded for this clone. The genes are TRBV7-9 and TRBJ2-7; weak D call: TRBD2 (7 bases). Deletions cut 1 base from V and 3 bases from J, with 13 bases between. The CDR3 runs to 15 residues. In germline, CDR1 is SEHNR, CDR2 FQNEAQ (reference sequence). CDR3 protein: CASSLGPGDYYEQYF. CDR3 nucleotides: TGTGCCAGCAGCTTAGGGCCAGGGGACTACTACGAGCAGTACTTC. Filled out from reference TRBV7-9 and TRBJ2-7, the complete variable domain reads DTGVSQNPRHKITKRGQNVTFRCDPISEHNRLYWYRQTLGQGPEFLTYFQNEAQLEKSRLLSDRFSAERPKGSFSTLEIQRTEQGDSAMYLCASSLGPGDYYEQYFGPGTRLTVT.

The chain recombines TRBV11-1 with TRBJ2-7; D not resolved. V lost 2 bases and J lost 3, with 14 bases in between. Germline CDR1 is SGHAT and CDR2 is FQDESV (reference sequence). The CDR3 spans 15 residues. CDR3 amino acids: CASSLPGLLVYEQYF. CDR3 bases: TGTGCCAGCAGCTTACCGGGCCTCCTGGTCTACGAGCAGTACTTC.

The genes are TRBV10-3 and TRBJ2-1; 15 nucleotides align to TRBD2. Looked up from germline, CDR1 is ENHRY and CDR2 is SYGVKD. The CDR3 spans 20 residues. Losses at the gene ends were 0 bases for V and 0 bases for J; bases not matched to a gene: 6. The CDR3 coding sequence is TGTGCCATCAGTGAGTCCCCTGGGACTAGCGGGAGGAGCTCCTACAATGAGCAGTTCTTC. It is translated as CAISESPGTSGRSSYNEQFF.

For the CDR3, the DNA is TGTGCCTGGAGTGTAAAAGGCGCTGGAAACACCATATATTTT. It translates to CAWSVKGAGNTIYF. The chain uses TRBV30 and TRBJ1-3; no definite D call. The germline CDR1 and CDR2 sequences are GTSNPN and SVGIG (reference sequence). CDR3 length: 14 residues. The germline V and J ends were trimmed by 0 bases and 2 bases, with 8 bases remaining between them.

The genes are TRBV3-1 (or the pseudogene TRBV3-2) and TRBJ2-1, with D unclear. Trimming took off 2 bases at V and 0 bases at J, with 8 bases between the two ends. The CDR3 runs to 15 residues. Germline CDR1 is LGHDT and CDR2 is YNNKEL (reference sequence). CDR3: CASSQIQSSYNEQFF. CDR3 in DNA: TGTGCCAGCAGCCAAATCCAGAGCTCCTACAATGAGCAGTTCTTC.

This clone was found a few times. DNA for the CDR3: TGTGCCAGCAGCTTAAATTCTTACTTGGGGTCACCCCTCCACTTT. It yields the protein CASSLNSYLGSPLHF. The chain couples TRBV7-9 to TRBJ1-6; the D is unclear. CDR1 is SEHNR and CDR2 is FQNEAQ in the germline V gene (reference sequence). The V end lost 2 bases, the J end lost 10 bases, and 15 bases lay between the germline ends. This CDR3 spans 15 amino acids.

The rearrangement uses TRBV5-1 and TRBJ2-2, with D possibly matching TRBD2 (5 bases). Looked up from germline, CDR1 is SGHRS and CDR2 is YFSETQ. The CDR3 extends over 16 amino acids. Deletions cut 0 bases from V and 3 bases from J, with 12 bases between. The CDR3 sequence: CASSLARLADTGELFF. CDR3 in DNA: TGCGCCAGCAGCTTGGCCCGGCTAGCAGACACCGGGGAGCTGTTTTTT.

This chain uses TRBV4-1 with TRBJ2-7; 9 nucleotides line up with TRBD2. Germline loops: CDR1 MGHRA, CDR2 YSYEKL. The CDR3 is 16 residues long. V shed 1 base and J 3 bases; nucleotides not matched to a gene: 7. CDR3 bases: TGCGCCAGCAGCCAAGGGGGCGGGAGGGCTCTCTACGAGCAGTACTTC. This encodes CASSQGGGRALYEQYF.

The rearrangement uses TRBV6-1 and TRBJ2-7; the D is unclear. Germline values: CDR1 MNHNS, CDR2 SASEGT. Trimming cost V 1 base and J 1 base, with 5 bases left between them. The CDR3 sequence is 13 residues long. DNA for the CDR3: TGTGCCAGCAGTGAAGTGCGGTCCTACGAGCAGTACTTC. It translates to CASSEVRSYEQYF.

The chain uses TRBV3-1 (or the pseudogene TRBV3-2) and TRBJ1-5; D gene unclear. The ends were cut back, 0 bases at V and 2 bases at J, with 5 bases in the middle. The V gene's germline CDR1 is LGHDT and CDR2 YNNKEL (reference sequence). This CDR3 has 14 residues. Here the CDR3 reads CASSQEYGNQPQHF. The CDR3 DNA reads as TGTGCCAGCAGCCAAGAATATGGCAATCAGCCCCAGCATTTT.

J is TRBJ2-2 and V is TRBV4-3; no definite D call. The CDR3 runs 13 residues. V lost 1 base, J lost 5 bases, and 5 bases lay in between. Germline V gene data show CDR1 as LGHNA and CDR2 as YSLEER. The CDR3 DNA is TGCGCCAGCAGCCAAGGTTGGACCGGGGAGCTGTTTTTT. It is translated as CASSQGWTGELFF.

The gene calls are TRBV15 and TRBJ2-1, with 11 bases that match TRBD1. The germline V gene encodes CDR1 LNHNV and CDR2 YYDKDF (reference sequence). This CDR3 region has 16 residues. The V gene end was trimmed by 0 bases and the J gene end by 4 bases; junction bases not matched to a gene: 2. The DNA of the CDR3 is TGTGCCACCAGCAGAGATGGGACAGGGGGTTACAATGAGCAGTTCTTC. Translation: CATSRDGTGGYNEQFF.

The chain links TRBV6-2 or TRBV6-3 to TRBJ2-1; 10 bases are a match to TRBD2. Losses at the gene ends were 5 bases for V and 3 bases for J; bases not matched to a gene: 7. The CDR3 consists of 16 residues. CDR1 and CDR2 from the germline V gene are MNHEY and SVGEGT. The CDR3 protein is CASSQTASGSYNEQFF. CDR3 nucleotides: TGTGCCAGCAGTCAAACTGCTAGCGGGAGCTACAATGAGCAGTTCTTC.